These 8 T cell receptor beta chains share one sample of origin, sequenced in a study of memory CD4+ T cells and cytomegalovirus serostatus. Single viable CD3+CD4+CD8-CD45RO+ cells were sorted as the memory CD4+ T cells. The method was immunoSEQ multiplex PCR; TCRdb's version includes in-frame clones alone and lacks a portion of them. The table shows 61,000 or so clones, with about three quarters occurring only once. Sequenced: memory CD4+ T cells from blood. The source of these receptors is an adult in good health and CMV-seronegative. Some clones in this sample may be carry-over from other donors' samples.

This clone has just a few counts. The J gene is TRBJ1-2, the V gene TRBV7-2; a weak D match, TRBD1 (5 bases). The CDR3 spans 15 residues. Germline V gene sequence: CDR1 SGHTA, CDR2 FQGNSA. V dropped 2 bases and J dropped 6 bases, with 16 bases sitting between them. CDR3 coding DNA: TGTGCCAGCAGCTTATGGCAGGGAAGGGAGGATGGCTACACCTTC. Translation gives CASSLWQGREDGYTF. The whole variable domain, filled in from reference TRBV7-2 and TRBJ1-2, reads GAGVSQSPSNKVTEKGKDVELRCDPISGHTALYWYRQSLGQGLEFLIYFQGNSAPDKSGLPSDRFSAERTGGSVSTLTIQRTQQEDSAVYLCASSLWQGREDGYTFGSGTRLTVV.

J is TRBJ1-1 and V is TRBV5-1; D may be TRBD1 (5 bases). Germline CDR1 SGHRS, CDR2 YFSETQ. This CDR3 region has 15 residues. V lost 0 bases and J lost 3, with 12 bases in between. The CDR3 region has the DNA TGCGCCAGCAGCTTGGTAGGGGAAAGGTACACTGAAGCTTTCTTT. Its protein product is CASSLVGERYTEAFF.

This clone has just one count. The V gene is TRBV7-2, the J gene TRBJ1-2, with TRBD1 identical over 10 bases. The germline V gene encodes CDR1 SGHTA and CDR2 FQGNSA. V was clipped by 1 base and J by 8 bases; unmatched bases: 7. CDR3 length: 15 amino acids. The CDR3, as DNA: TGTGCCAGCAGCTTAGACGGGACAGGGGTTGGGGGCTACACCTTC. Amino acids: CASSLDGTGVGGYTF.

The rearrangement links TRBV5-1 to TRBJ1-2; D is unresolved. The CDR3 spans 14 residues. CDR1 and CDR2 from the germline V gene are SGHRS and YFSETQ. V dropped 0 bases and J dropped 0 bases, with 6 bases sitting between them. CDR3 DNA sequence: TGCGCCAGCAGCTTGGAGTCTCCTAACTATGGCTACACCTTC. Translating gives CASSLESPNYGYTF.

The chain combines TRBV6-9 with TRBJ1-5; possibly TRBD1 for D (6 bases). The CDR3 consists of 17 residues. CDR1 MNHGY and CDR2 SVAAGI come from the germline V gene. V was pared by 6 bases and J by 2 bases, with 20 bases between. The CDR3 loop is CASRNHRVLWGNQPQHF. Written as DNA, the CDR3 is TGTGCCAGCAGAAACCACAGGGTCCTATGGGGCAATCAGCCCCAGCATTTT.

This chain joins TRBV7-2 and TRBJ1-2; 11 bases line up with TRBD1. V gave up 3 bases and J gave up 8 bases; unmatched junction bases: 11. Germline V CDR1 and CDR2: SGHTA, FQGNSA. The CDR3 runs 16 residues. The CDR3 is CASSFAAGQGGPGYTF. The CDR3 DNA sequence: TGTGCCAGCAGCTTTGCGGCGGGACAGGGGGGGCCAGGCTACACCTTC.

The chain employs TRBV19 and TRBJ1-6; D might be TRBD1 (5 bases). The CDR3 runs 13 residues. Germline V gene data show CDR1 as LNHDA and CDR2 as SQIVND (reference sequence). V was shortened by 9 bases and J by 2 bases, with 8 bases between the two germline ends. The DNA for the CDR3 is TGTGCCAGCCAGGGCACCTATAATTCACCCCTCCACTTT. Its translation is CASQGTYNSPLHF.

This clone was detected a few times. V gene TRBV5-8 combines with J gene TRBJ1-4; D gene uncertain. The V gene's germline CDR1 is SGHTS and CDR2 YDEGEE. The CDR3 has 13 amino acids. V was cut by 4 bases and J by 6 bases, with 10 bases left in between. The CDR3 coding sequence is TGTGCCAGCAGCGCCCCAGGCGATGAAAAACTGTTTTTT. Translating gives CASSAPGDEKLFF. The full variable domain, its missing parts supplied by reference TRBV5-8 and TRBJ1-4, is EAGVTQSPTHLIKTRGQQATLRCSPISGHTSVYWYQQALGLGLQFLLWYDEGEERNRGNFPPRFSGRQFPNYSSELNVNALELEDSALYLCASSAPGDEKLFFGSGTQLSVL.